Included here is one T cell receptor (beta chain) sequence, with context. Antigen specificity is unknown. Germline V gives CDR1 SGHRS, CDR2 YFSETQ. The CDR3 sequence is 15 residues long. The V and J ends lost 6 bases and 5 bases respectively, with 18 bases between them. This record belongs to a study of T cells after yellow fever vaccination. Study at large: The SMART-Seq v4 Ultra Low Input method served to prepare the low-cell-number fractions. Findings and caveats of the study: A weaker but faster secondary response was observed, peaking on day 5 versus 15. Clones that expanded after primary vaccination mostly reappeared after the booster (approximately 96% CD4, roughly 90% CD8).

As TCR cDNA was made by 5'RACE template switching, a universal primer site and UMIs were added. TCRdb passed the 5' RACE reads through MiXCR, listing each CDR3 protein once. The top ten hold 16% of the sample, which has 500,000 to 550,000 distinct CDR3 sequences, around a fifth seen once. The V gene is TRBV5-1, the J gene TRBJ2-1; D possibly matches TRBD1 or TRBD2 (7 bases each). Here the sequenced sample was PBMCs, taken 21 days after the first yellow fever vaccination. This clonotype was obtained from a man between 18 and 29 years old who received the YFV17D yellow fever vaccine. This CDR3 reads CASTLQGGGNNEQFF. In DNA form, the CDR3 reads TGCGCCAGCACCCTCCAGGGGGGGGGAAACAATGAGCAGTTCTTC.